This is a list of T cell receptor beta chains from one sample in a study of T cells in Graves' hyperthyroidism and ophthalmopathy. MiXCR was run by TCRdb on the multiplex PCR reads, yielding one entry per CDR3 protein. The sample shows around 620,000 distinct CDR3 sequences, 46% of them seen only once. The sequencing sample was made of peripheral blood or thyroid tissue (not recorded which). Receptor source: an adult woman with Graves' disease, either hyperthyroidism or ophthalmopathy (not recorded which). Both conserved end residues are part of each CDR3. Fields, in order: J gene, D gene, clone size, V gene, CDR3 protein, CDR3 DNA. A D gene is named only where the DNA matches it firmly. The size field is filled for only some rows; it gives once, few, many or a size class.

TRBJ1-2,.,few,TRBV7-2,CASSRGVDYGYTF,TGTGCCAGCAGCAGGGGCGTAGACTATGGCTACACCTTC
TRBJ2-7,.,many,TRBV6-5,CASREKGLEQYF,TGTGCCAGCAGGGAAAAGGGCCTCGAGCAGTACTTC
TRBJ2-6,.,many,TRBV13,CASSLGVTDSYSGANVLTF,TGTGCCAGCAGCTTAGGCGTAACAGATTCTTACTCTGGGGCCAACGTCCTGACTTTC
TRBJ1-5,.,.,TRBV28,CASSSGGSPQHF,TGTGCCAGCAGCTCGGGGGGGAGTCCCCAGCATTTT
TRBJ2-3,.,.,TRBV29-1,CSVGAGVWSTDTQYF,TGCAGCGTTGGGGCAGGGGTTTGGAGCACAGATACGCAGTATTTT
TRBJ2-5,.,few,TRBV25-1,CASSREGGRETQYF,TGTGCCAGCAGTCGTGAGGGAGGACGAGAGACCCAGTACTTC
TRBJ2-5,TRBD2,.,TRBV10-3,CAISGGLAGAGETQYF,TGTGCCATCAGTGGAGGACTAGCGGGAGCGGGGGAGACCCAGTACTTC
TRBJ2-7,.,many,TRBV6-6,CASSSTIYEQYF,TGTGCCAGCAGTTCAACCATCTACGAGCAGTACTTC
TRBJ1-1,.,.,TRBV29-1,CSVSRQGGTEAFF,TGCAGCGTCTCCAGGCAGGGTGGGACTGAAGCTTTCTTT
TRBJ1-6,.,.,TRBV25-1,CASGSSYNSPLHF,TGTGCCAGCGGTAGCTCCTATAATTCACCCCTCCACTTT
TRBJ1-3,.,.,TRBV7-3,CASSPWGGDGNTIYF,TGTGCCAGCAGCCCCTGGGGCGGGGATGGAAACACCATATATTTT
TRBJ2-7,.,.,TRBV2,CASGLGLNYEQYF,TGTGCCAGCGGGCTTGGTCTAAACTACGAGCAGTACTTC
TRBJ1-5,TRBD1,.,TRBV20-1,CSASHLGDSQPQHF,TGCAGTGCTAGTCACCTAGGGGACAGTCAGCCCCAGCATTTT
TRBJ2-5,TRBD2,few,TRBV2,CASRAEGGQYF,TGTGCCAGCAGAGCAGAGGGAGGGCAGTACTTC
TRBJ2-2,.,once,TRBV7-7,CASSYGTEWRGELFF,TGTGCTAGCAGCTACGGGACCGAATGGCGCGGGGAGCTGTTTTTT
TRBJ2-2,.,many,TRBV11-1,CASSLIGWTLHGGELFF,TGTGCCAGCAGCCTCATTGGGTGGACGTTACACGGCGGGGAGCTGTTTTTT
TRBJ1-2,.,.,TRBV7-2,CASSLILGGGYTF,TGTGCCAGCAGCTTGATCCTGGGAGGGGGCTACACCTTC
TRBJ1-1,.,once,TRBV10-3,CATNGGAGAFF,TGTGCCACTAACGGGGGAGCGGGAGCTTTCTTT
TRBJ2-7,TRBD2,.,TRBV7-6,CASSARGGLAPYEQYF,TGTGCCAGCAGTGCTAGAGGGGGACTAGCGCCCTACGAGCAGTACTTC
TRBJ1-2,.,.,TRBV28,CASSSRQDSYGYTF,TGTGCCAGCAGTTCCCGACAGGATTCCTATGGCTACACCTTC
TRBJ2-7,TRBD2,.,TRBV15,CATSRPHGGDEQYF,TGTGCCACCAGCAGACCCCACGGGGGGGACGAGCAGTACTTC
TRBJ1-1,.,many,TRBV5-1,CASSLGRRADTEAFF,TGCGCCAGCAGCTTGGGTCGCAGGGCCGACACTGAAGCTTTCTTT
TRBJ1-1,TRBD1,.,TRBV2,CASRGQQLNTEAFF,TGTGCCAGCAGGGGACAGCAATTAAACACTGAAGCTTTCTTT
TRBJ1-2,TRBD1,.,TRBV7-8,CASSLGQGAYYGYTF,TGTGCCAGCAGCTTAGGTCAGGGGGCTTACTATGGCTACACCTTC
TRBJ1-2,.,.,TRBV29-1,CSARVIANYGYTF,TGCAGCGCCCGAGTTATAGCTAACTATGGCTACACCTTC
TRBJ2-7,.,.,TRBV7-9,CASSGPGPQRDEQYF,TGTGCCAGCAGCGGGCCGGGACCCCAAAGGGACGAGCAGTACTTC
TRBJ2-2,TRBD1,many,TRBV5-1,CASSPPRQGVLKRDTGELFF,TGCGCCAGCAGCCCCCCTCGACAGGGGGTCCTGAAGAGGGACACCGGGGAGCTGTTTTTT
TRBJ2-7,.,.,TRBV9,CASSSGTPEPRYHPYEQYF,TGTGCCAGCAGCTCCGGGACCCCGGAGCCCCGCTATCACCCCTACGAGCAGTACTTC
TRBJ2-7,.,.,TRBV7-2,CASSLAAGHEQYF,TGTGCCAGCAGCTTAGCAGCGGGCCACGAGCAGTACTTC
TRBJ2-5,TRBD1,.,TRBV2,CASSIQQGQPGETQYF,TGTGCCAGCAGCATACAACAGGGACAGCCAGGAGAGACCCAGTACTTC
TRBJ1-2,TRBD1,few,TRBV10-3,CAITISQGDGYTF,TGTGCCATCACAATTAGTCAGGGGGACGGCTACACCTTC
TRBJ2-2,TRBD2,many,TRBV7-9,CASSFGLAGGAGELFF,TGTGCCAGCAGCTTCGGACTAGCGGGAGGGGCCGGGGAGCTGTTTTTT
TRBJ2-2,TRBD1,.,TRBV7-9,CASSRNQGEPNTGELFF,TGTGCCAGCAGCCGAAATCAGGGGGAGCCGAACACCGGGGAGCTGTTTTTT
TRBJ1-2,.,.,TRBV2,CASREGRDYGYTF,TGTGCCAGCAGGGAGGGGCGGGACTATGGCTACACCTTC
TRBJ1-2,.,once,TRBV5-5,CASSLAGFGYGYTF,TGTGCCAGCAGCTTGGCAGGGTTCGGCTATGGCTACACCTTC
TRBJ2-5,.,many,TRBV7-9,CASSKGSGETQYF,TGTGCCAGTTCAAAGGGCTCGGGCGAGACCCAGTACTTC
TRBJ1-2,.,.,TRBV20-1,CSARKGWDYGYTF,TGCAGTGCTAGAAAAGGATGGGACTATGGCTACACCTTC
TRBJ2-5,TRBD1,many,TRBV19,CASTTTQGALETQYF,TGTGCCAGTACCACCACACAGGGGGCCTTGGAGACCCAGTACTTC
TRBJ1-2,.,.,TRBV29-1,CSVAGGGMGYTF,TGCAGCGTTGCCGGGGGTGGTATGGGCTACACCTTC
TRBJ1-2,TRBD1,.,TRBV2,CASIRVTGGGYGYTF,TGTGCCAGCATCAGAGTGACAGGGGGCGGCTATGGCTACACCTTC
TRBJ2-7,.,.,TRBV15,CATSSHTYEQYF,TGTGCCACCAGCAGCCATACCTACGAGCAGTACTTC
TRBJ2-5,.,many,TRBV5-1,CASRGGEETQYF,TGCGCCAGCAGAGGGGGTGAAGAGACCCAGTACTTC
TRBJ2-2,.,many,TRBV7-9,CASRWRDGYTGELFF,TGTGCCAGCAGATGGAGGGACGGCTACACCGGGGAGCTGTTTTTT
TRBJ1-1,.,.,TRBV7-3,CASTLPDPGRVNTEAFF,TGTGCCAGCACCTTACCAGACCCGGGCAGGGTGAACACTGAAGCTTTCTTT
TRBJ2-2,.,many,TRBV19,CASNHPGEGRELFF,TGTGCCAGTAATCACCCTGGAGAAGGCCGGGAGCTGTTTTTT
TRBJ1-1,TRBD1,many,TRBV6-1,CASIPGQGRMNTEAFF,TGTGCCAGCATTCCGGGACAGGGCCGCATGAACACTGAAGCTTTCTTT
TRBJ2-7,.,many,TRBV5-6,CASSSGPRGAYEQYF,TGTGCCAGCAGCTCCGGGCCCAGGGGGGCCTACGAGCAGTACTTC
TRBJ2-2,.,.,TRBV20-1,CSATSGELFF,TGCAGTGCTACCTCCGGGGAGCTGTTTTTT
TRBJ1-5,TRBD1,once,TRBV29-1,CSVRDSLDQPQHF,TGCAGCGTCCGGGACAGTTTAGATCAGCCCCAGCATTTT
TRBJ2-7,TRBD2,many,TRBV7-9,CASSSPTSGSSYEQYF,TGTGCCAGCAGCTCGCCCACTAGCGGGAGTAGCTACGAGCAGTACTTC
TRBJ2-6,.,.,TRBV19,CASNSAQPYTEAF,TGTGCCAGTAACAGTGCCCAGCCTTACACTGAAGCTTTC